This T cell receptor (beta chain) was captured by sequencing in a study of follicular helper T cells after annual influenza vaccination. Study-wide findings and caveats: Productive TCRB sequences came from only roughly 8.5-23% of cells.

Time point described: 2014-2015 season, 7 days after vaccination. Comment on this clone: The antigen is not known.

Method: immunoSEQ multiplex PCR; TCRdb's copy keeps in-frame clones and lacks some. Among about 7,800 clones listed, roughly 83% were seen once. This specimen consisted of CXCR5+ CD38- circulating T follicular helper cells from blood, obtained 7 days after influenza vaccination. Subset of the sample: circulating Tfh, non-naive CD4+CXCR5+PD-1+ (ICOS+CD38+ or ICOS-CD38-). This sequence originates from an adult who received the influenza vaccine.

The CDR3 here is CASSLAGLRETQYF. CDR3 sequence (DNA): TGTGCCAGCAGCTTAGCGGGCTTAAGAGAGACCCAGTACTTC. The chain has TRBV7-2 and TRBJ2-5; D is ambiguous. Germline assignment: CDR1 SGHTA and CDR2 FQGNSA. The CDR3 is made up of 14 amino acids. V was trimmed by 0 bases and J by 4 bases, leaving 9 bases between them.